A selection of T cell receptor beta chains follows, all from one sample in a study of T cell responses to AZD1222 COVID-19 vaccine. Clones were read by immunoSEQ multiplex PCR, and TCRdb kept only the in-frame ones, dropping some. The sample lists fewer than 250,000 clones; around 93% were seen once. Source: peripheral blood, taken on day 0 of MenACWY control vaccination. All receptors come from an adult in good health. Each CDR3 is given with its conserved first and last residue. The order of the fields is CDR3 length, V gene, clone size, D gene, J gene, CDR3 protein, CDR3 DNA. D genes are given only for firm matches. Only part of the rows carry a size: once, few, many, or a class if the clone is expanded.

>13|TRBV5-1|.|.|TRBJ2-1
CASSIWDGNEQFF
TGCGCCAGCAGCATTTGGGACGGCAATGAGCAGTTCTTC
>14|TRBV28|.|TRBD1|TRBJ1-2
CASRTGGLGYGYTF
TGTGCCAGCAGAACAGGGGGATTGGGGTATGGCTACACCTTC
>15|TRBV18|.|.|TRBJ1-4
CASSPPPSQGEKLFF
TGTGCCAGCTCACCACCCCCATCTCAGGGTGAAAAACTGTTTTTT
>15|TRBV25-1|.|TRBD2|TRBJ2-3
CASTARGGGTDTQYF
TGTGCCAGCACTGCCCGGGGGGGAGGGACAGATACGCAGTATTTT
>11|TRBV3-1/TRBV3-2|.|.|TRBJ1-3
CATESGNTIYF
TGTGCCACCGAGTCTGGAAACACCATATATTTT
>14|TRBV7-9|.|TRBD1|TRBJ1-2
CASSLADRGGGYTF
TGTGCCAGCAGCTTAGCCGACAGGGGCGGCGGCTACACCTTC
>14|TRBV6-1|once|.|TRBJ1-1
CASSEPGLDTEAFF
TGTGCCAGCAGTGAACCCGGGTTGGACACTGAAGCTTTCTTT
>12|TRBV12-3/TRBV12-4|.|.|TRBJ1-5
CASSLGGRAQHF
TGTGCCAGCAGCTTAGGAGGGAGGGCCCAGCATTTT
>16|TRBV14|.|.|TRBJ2-3
CASSQGAYSSTDTQYF
TGTGCCAGCAGCCAAGGAGCGTACTCTAGCACAGATACGCAGTATTTT
>14|TRBV12-5|.|.|TRBJ2-1
CASAHNRGSGEQFF
TGTGCTAGTGCCCACAATCGGGGGTCTGGTGAGCAGTTCTTC
>14|TRBV30|once|TRBD1|TRBJ1-4
CAWNWGQGREKLFF
TGTGCCTGGAACTGGGGACAGGGGAGAGAAAAACTGTTTTTT
>12|TRBV3-1/TRBV3-2|.|.|TRBJ1-6
CASSQVYSPLHF
TGTGCCAGCAGCCAAGTTTACTCACCCCTCCACTTT
>14|TRBV30|.|TRBD1|TRBJ1-5
CAWGQGYGNQPQHF
TGTGCCTGGGGACAGGGATATGGCAATCAGCCCCAGCATTTT
>16|TRBV3-1/TRBV3-2|.|TRBD2|TRBJ2-3
CASSRRTSGVTDTQYF
TGTGCCAGCAGCCGCCGGACTAGCGGGGTGACAGATACGCAGTATTTT
>16|TRBV27|.|TRBD2|TRBJ2-1
CASSWSGGAGYNEQFF
TGTGCCAGCAGTTGGAGCGGGGGGGCCGGATACAATGAGCAGTTCTTC
>13|TRBV6-5|.|TRBD1|TRBJ1-2
CASSRDRVTGYTF
TGTGCCAGCAGCCGGGACAGGGTAACCGGCTACACCTTC
>17|TRBV7-2|.|TRBD1|TRBJ1-1
CASSLGGTGRLGTEAFF
TGTGCCAGCAGCTTAGGTGGGACAGGTCGTCTAGGCACTGAAGCTTTCTTT
>13|TRBV7-8|.|.|TRBJ1-3
CASSWGAGNTIYF
TGTGCCAGCAGCTGGGGGGCTGGAAACACCATATATTTT
>15|TRBV18|.|.|TRBJ1-5
CASSPPTLSNQPQHF
TGTGCCAGCTCACCGCCCACTCTCAGCAATCAGCCCCAGCATTTT
>15|TRBV4-3|.|TRBD1|TRBJ2-5
CASSPGTGTQETQYF
TGCGCCAGCAGCCCGGGGACAGGGACACAAGAGACCCAGTACTTC
>14|TRBV7-2|.|.|TRBJ1-1
CASSLEVMGTEAFF
TGTGCCAGCAGCTTAGAGGTTATGGGCACTGAAGCTTTCTTT
>13|TRBV6-4|.|.|TRBJ1-1
CASSDQENTEAFF
TGTGCCAGCAGTGACCAGGAGAACACTGAAGCTTTCTTT
>15|TRBV19|.|TRBD2|TRBJ2-1
CASNPSGGAHNEQFF
TGTGCCAGTAACCCTAGCGGGGGGGCACACAATGAGCAGTTCTTC
>14|TRBV27|.|TRBD1|TRBJ2-7
CASSFGQGAHEQYF
TGTGCCAGCAGTTTTGGACAGGGGGCACACGAGCAGTACTTC
>13|TRBV6-5|.|TRBD1|TRBJ1-1
CASRTRQGSIAFF
TGTGCCAGCAGAACCAGACAGGGATCGATAGCTTTCTTT
>15|TRBV27|.|TRBD1|TRBJ1-1
CASSLSQGIGTEAFF
TGTGCCAGCAGTTTATCACAGGGGATAGGCACTGAAGCTTTCTTT
>12|TRBV5-1|.|.|TRBJ2-5
CASSLAGETQYF
TGCGCCAGCAGCTTGGCCGGGGAGACCCAGTACTTC
>14|TRBV5-8|.|.|TRBJ1-5
CASSPGRPNQPQHF
TGTGCCAGCAGCCCGGGACGGCCCAATCAGCCCCAGCATTTT
>16|TRBV4-2|.|.|TRBJ1-4
CASSQDQQSVPGKLFF
TGTGCCAGCAGCCAAGATCAGCAGAGCGTTCCCGGAAAACTGTTTTTT
>16|TRBV6-5|.|.|TRBJ1-6
CASSYSQGSPNSPLHF
TGTGCCAGCAGTTACTCACAGGGAAGCCCTAATTCACCCCTCCACTTT
>15|TRBV5-1|.|TRBD1|TRBJ1-1
CASSFRQGASTEAFF
TGCGCCAGCAGCTTTAGACAGGGTGCTAGCACTGAAGCTTTCTTT
>15|TRBV7-3|.|TRBD1|TRBJ2-5
CASSPRDRDQETQYF
TGTGCCAGCAGCCCCCGGGACAGGGACCAAGAGACCCAGTACTTC
>15|TRBV6-5|.|TRBD1|TRBJ2-7
CASSSQGLTSYEQYF
TGTGCCAGCAGTTCACAGGGGTTAACCTCCTACGAGCAGTACTTC
>15|TRBV5-1|.|.|TRBJ1-2
CASSSGYTSNYGYTF
TGCGCCAGCAGCTCAGGATATACGTCTAACTATGGCTACACCTTC
>13|TRBV10-2|.|TRBD1|TRBJ2-5
CASSEQGDRPQYF
TGCGCCAGCAGTGAGCAGGGGGACCGGCCCCAGTACTTC
>13|TRBV10-2|.|.|TRBJ1-1
CASRVGGDTEAFF
TGCGCCAGCAGAGTGGGGGGTGACACTGAAGCTTTCTTT
>15|TRBV10-3|.|.|TRBJ2-7
CAISGQTLTSYEQYF
TGTGCCATCAGTGGTCAGACACTCACCTCCTACGAGCAGTACTTC
>12|TRBV10-1|few|.|TRBJ1-5
CASSASPEAQHF
TGCGCCAGCAGTGCGAGCCCGGAGGCCCAGCATTTT
>13|TRBV13|medium-sized|.|TRBJ1-1
CASSSDTNTEAFF
TGTGCCAGCAGCTCGGACACGAACACTGAAGCTTTCTTT
>14|TRBV5-1|.|.|TRBJ1-1
CASSLEGQAREAFF
TGCGCCAGCAGCTTGGAGGGGCAGGCTCGAGAAGCTTTCTTT
>15|TRBV6-5|few|.|TRBJ2-7
CASSPGTGSSYEQYF
TGTGCCAGCAGCCCCGGGACGGGGAGCTCCTACGAGCAGTACTTC